This entry lists 13 T cell receptor beta chains sequenced from one sample in a study of cytomegalovirus exposure and HLA in healthy donors. The PCR had 60 Vbeta and 13 Jbeta primers. Measured with immunoSEQ multiplex PCR; TCRdb has only the in-frame clones, and not every one. The table lists around 150,000 clones, about 80% of them singletons. Sequenced sample: PBMCs. These receptors were taken from a male donor in good health and CMV-seronegative.

The V call is TRBV6-6, the J call TRBJ2-5; D is perhaps TRBD2 (5 bases). The length of the CDR3 is 14 residues. Trimming removed 2 bases from V and 5 bases from J, with 12 bases in between. CDR1 is MNHNY, CDR2 SVGAGI, per germline (reference sequence). CDR3 DNA sequence: TGTGCCAGCAGTTACCGACCTCCGGGGGAGACCCAGTACTTC. Its translation: CASSYRPPGETQYF.

The rearrangement joins TRBV6-5 to TRBJ2-7; 11 bases are a match to TRBD2. J gave up 4 bases and V 6 bases, and 5 bases lay outside the gene matches. The length of the CDR3 is 14 residues. CDR1 and CDR2 from the germline V gene are MNHEY and SVGAGI. The CDR3 spells CASRHTSGGYEQYF. CDR3 bases: TGTGCCAGCAGACATACTAGCGGGGGATACGAGCAGTACTTC.

The genes are TRBV25-1 and TRBJ1-1; perhaps TRBD1 as D (5 bases). Between the trimmed V and J ends, which lost 4 bases and 4 bases, there was a span of 13 bases. The CDR3 contains 14 residues. Germline values: CDR1 MGHDK, CDR2 SYGVNS. CDR3: CASSGGGQGTEAFF. The CDR3 DNA follows: TGTGCCAGCAGTGGCGGAGGGCAGGGCACTGAAGCTTTCTTT.

This chain joins TRBV19 and TRBJ1-4; 8 bases line up with TRBD1. The CDR3 covers 13 residues. Germline lookup yields CDR1 LNHDA and CDR2 SQIVND (reference sequence). Trimming took 11 bases from V and 8 from J; bases not matched to a gene: 10. The CDR3 DNA sequence: TGTGCCTGTTCGGACAGGGTGGGGGAAAAACTGTTTTTT. Its protein product is CACSDRVGEKLFF.

This clone was picked up one time. The chain recombines TRBV27 with TRBJ1-2; 9 positions agree with TRBD1. This CDR3 comprises 15 residues. Losses at the gene ends were 5 bases for V and 8 bases for J; bases not matched to a gene: 12. In germline, CDR1 is MNHEY, CDR2 SMNVEV (reference sequence). The CDR3 loop reads CASSPRDRAMRGYTF. Written as DNA, the CDR3 is TGTGCCAGCAGTCCACGGGACAGGGCCATGAGGGGCTACACCTTC.

J is TRBJ1-2 and V is TRBV6-1, with D tentatively TRBD1 (6 bases). V gave up 5 bases and J gave up 2 bases, with 6 bases separating them. Germline V CDR1 and CDR2: MNHNS, SASEGT. CDR3 length: 12 residues. DNA of the CDR3: TGTGCCAGCAGTCAGGGGAACTATGGCTACACCTTC. It encodes CASSQGNYGYTF.

The rearrangement joins TRBV9 to TRBJ1-2; TRBD1 is a possible D gene (5 bases). The germline V gene has CDR1 SGDLS and CDR2 YYNGEE. CDR3 size: 15 residues. V was cut by 0 bases and J by 5 bases, with 14 bases left in between. The CDR3 loop is CASSVDDGAGYGYTF. The CDR3, as DNA: TGTGCCAGCAGCGTAGACGATGGGGCTGGGTATGGCTACACCTTC.

This chain connects TRBV11-3 to TRBJ2-1; the D gene is possibly TRBD1 (6 bases). This CDR3 spans 13 amino acids. Germline assignment: CDR1 SGHNT and CDR2 YENEEA. V was clipped by 0 bases and J by 8 bases, with 8 bases between them. The CDR3: CASSLDKGDEQFF. The CDR3 bases are TGTGCCAGCAGCTTAGATAAGGGGGATGAGCAGTTCTTC.

CDR3 protein: CASGLVSGGLANYGYTF. For the CDR3, the DNA is TGTGCTAGTGGTTTGGTCTCAGGGGGCTTAGCTAACTATGGCTACACCTTC. V and J are TRBV12-5 and TRBJ1-2; 8 bases agree with TRBD1. V dropped 0 bases and J dropped 0; count of bases not matched to a gene: 6. Germline CDR1 and CDR2: LGHNT and FRNRAP. CDR3 length: 17 residues.

The chain joins TRBV18 to TRBJ2-5, with TRBD2 matching over 8 bases. Trimming cost V 3 bases and J 5 bases; bases outside gene matches: 5. Per germline, CDR1 KGHSH and CDR2 LQKENI. The CDR3 totals 14 residues. Here the CDR3 reads CASSPRAGVETQYF. CDR3 coding DNA: TGTGCCAGCTCACCGAGAGCGGGAGTGGAGACCCAGTACTTC.

This clone was picked up a small number of times. The J gene is TRBJ1-6, the V gene TRBV30; possible D gene TRBD1, 6 bases. The germline V gene encodes CDR1 GTSNPN and CDR2 SVGIG (reference sequence). This CDR3 comprises 13 residues. Trimming removed 6 bases from V and 7 bases from J, with 13 bases in between. CDR3 bases: TGTGCCTGTGGAGACACAGGGAATTCACCCCTCCACTTT. This codes for CACGDTGNSPLHF.

The V and J genes are TRBV9 and TRBJ2-3; D may be TRBD1 (6 bases). V lost 3 bases and J 3 bases, leaving 14 bases between the germline ends. This CDR3 is 15 amino acids long. Germline loops: CDR1 SGDLS, CDR2 YYNGEE. CDR3 region: CASSAQGWGTDTQYF. CDR3 in DNA: TGTGCCAGCAGCGCACAGGGTTGGGGGACAGATACGCAGTATTTT.

The V call is TRBV5-4, the J call TRBJ1-2; TRBD1 matches at 8 bases. The CDR3 contains 15 residues. V lost 5 bases, J lost 6 bases, and 12 bases stayed unmatched. CDR1 SGHNT and CDR2 YYREEE come from the germline V gene (reference sequence). Here the CDR3 reads CASSFQGQGKDGYTF. Here the CDR3 DNA reads TGTGCCAGCAGTTTTCAAGGACAGGGAAAGGATGGCTACACCTTC. The variable domain in full, completed from reference TRBV5-4 and TRBJ1-2, reads ETGVTQSPTHLIKTRGQQVTLRCSSQSGHNTVSWYQQALGQGPQFIFQYYREEENGRGNFPPRFSGLQFPNYSSELNVNALELDDSALYLCASSFQGQGKDGYTFGSGTRLTVV.